The rows below give T cell receptor beta chains drawn from one sample of a study of molecular identifiers for immune sequencing clone quantification. TCRdb re-called the PCR reads with MiXCR, one entry per CDR3 protein. The data hold under 100,000 distinct CDR3 sequences, with more than 20% observed a single time. The specimen was naive CD8+ T cells from blood, with Jurkat cell RNA spiked in. Receptor source: a human donor in good health. Some libraries in this study had Jurkat cell RNA spiked in. The CDR3 runs from the conserved cysteine through the conserved F or W. The D gene is left open where the match is weak. Expanded clones get a size class; other rows say once, few or many, or leave the size out.

TRBJ2-3 | many | - | TRBV12-3/TRBV12-4 | TGTGCCAGCAGTTTGGTCCCCACAGATACGCAGTATTTT | CASSLVPTDTQYF
TRBJ1-1 | few | - | TRBV6-6 | TGTGCCAGCAGTGGACCGGGACAACTAGAAGCTTTCTTT | CASSGPGQLEAFF
TRBJ2-1 | many | TRBD2 | TRBV30 | TGTGCCTGGACAAGGACTAGCGGCGCGGATGAGCAGTTCTTC | CAWTRTSGADEQFF
TRBJ1-2 | - | - | TRBV7-9 | TGTGCCAGCAGCTACCCCTCCCCGGGGGGCCGCTATGGCTACACCTTC | CASSYPSPGGRYGYTF
TRBJ1-1 | few | - | TRBV6-5 | TGTGCCAGCAGACGCGCAGGGTCAGCTTGGAAAATGAACACTGAAGCTTTCTTT | CASRRAGSAWKMNTEAFF
TRBJ2-7 | - | - | TRBV27 | TGTGCCAGCAGGTTACAAGGGCCCGGGGGGCCTTACGAGCAGTACTTC | CASRLQGPGGPYEQYF
TRBJ1-2 | - | - | TRBV7-9 | TGTGCCAGCAGCTTAGCGTTGGAAGAGGTCTATGGCTACACCTTC | CASSLALEEVYGYTF
TRBJ2-1 | few | TRBD2 | TRBV11-2 | TGTGCCAGCAGCTCCAGCGGGGGGGCTGGGGATGAGCAGTTCTTC | CASSSSGGAGDEQFF
TRBJ2-7 | many | - | TRBV12-3/TRBV12-4 | TGTGCCAGCAGGCCGGGACGGAATTCCTACGAGCAGTACTTC | CASRPGRNSYEQYF
TRBJ1-5 | many | - | TRBV7-9 | TGTGCCAGCAGCCGGGCAGTCGCTCAGCCCCAGCATTTT | CASSRAVAQPQHF
TRBJ2-1 | few | - | TRBV5-6 | TGTGCCAGCAGCTTGAGGGGGGGTCGGTCGGGGAATGAGCAGTTCTTC | CASSLRGGRSGNEQFF
TRBJ2-7 | few | - | TRBV29-1 | TGCAGCGTTGAGGACAACCAAGCCGAGCAGTACTTC | CSVEDNQAEQYF